A single sample gave rise to the 9 T cell receptor beta chains below, sequenced in a study of beta chain features in type 1 diabetes. What was sequenced were expressed TCRB transcripts, since all of the isolated RNA had been reverse transcribed. The repertoire was sequenced with immunoSEQ multiplex PCR; TCRdb's copy has only in-frame clones and lacks some. The sample has more than 300,000 clones; more than 13% are singletons. The material sequenced was naive CD4+ T cells from blood. Receptor source: a woman aged 18-35 years in good health.

This chain connects TRBV5-1 to TRBJ1-1, with D tentatively TRBD1 (6 bases). Germline V gene lookup returns CDR1 SGHRS and CDR2 YFSETQ. Trimming cost V 4 bases and J 1 base, with 11 bases left between them. The CDR3 consists of 14 residues. The CDR3 spells CASSGRDTNTEAFF. For the CDR3, the DNA is TGCGCCAGCAGCGGCCGGGACACGAACACTGAAGCTTTCTTT.

Only a few counts were recorded for this clone. The rearrangement uses TRBV6-5 and TRBJ2-5; 7 bases agree with TRBD2. The trim removed 6 bases at V and 4 bases at J, leaving 2 bases unmatched. Germline CDR1 is MNHEY and CDR2 is SVGAGI. The CDR3 is 12 residues long. Written as DNA, the CDR3 is TGTGCCAGCAGACGCGGGGGAGAGACCCAGTACTTC. Translating gives CASRRGGETQYF.

The chain carries TRBV5-6 and TRBJ2-1; 7 nucleotides line up with TRBD2. The CDR3 runs to 14 residues. Trimming at V came to 0 bases and at J to 8 bases, leaving 5 bases not matched to a gene. Germline CDR1 SGHDT, CDR2 YYEEEE. The CDR3 DNA sequence: TGTGCCAGCAGCTTGGTAGGACTAGTATATGAGCAGTTCTTC. This sequence encodes CASSLVGLVYEQFF.

The CDR3 sequence is CASSLSGSGANVLTF. DNA of the CDR3: TGTGCCAGCAGCCTGTCAGGCTCTGGGGCCAACGTCCTGACTTTC. V is TRBV5-4 and J is TRBJ2-6, with D hard to call. With 4 bases removed from V and 0 bases from J, the gap between germline ends came to 8 bases. Germline V lookup: CDR1 SGHNT, CDR2 YYREEE (reference sequence). This CDR3 has 15 amino acids.

This clone has more than one count but fewer than ten. This chain links TRBV28 with TRBJ1-4; 9 bases match TRBD1. Germline V CDR1 and CDR2: MDHEN, SYDVKM. V lost 10 bases to trimming and J lost 8 bases; unmatched junction nucleotides: 5. CDR3 length equals 12 residues. The CDR3 protein is CAIRDRVEKLFF. The CDR3 DNA is TGTGCCATCCGGGACAGGGTGGAAAAACTGTTTTTT. Complete variable domain (other parts from reference TRBV28 and TRBJ1-4): DVKVTQSSRYLVKRTGEKVFLECVQDMDHENMFWYRQDPGLGLRLIYFSYDVKMKEKGDIPEGYSVSREKKERFSLILESASTNQTSMYLCAIRDRVEKLFFGSGTQLSVL.

The chain joins TRBV14 to TRBJ1-2; no reliable D call. The CDR3 has 14 residues. With 1 base removed from V and 3 bases from J, the gap between germline ends came to 9 bases. Germline CDR1 SGHDN, CDR2 FVKESK. CDR3 sequence (DNA): TGTGCCAGCAGCCAAGGGCTCCGGGACTATGGCTACACCTTC. This sequence encodes CASSQGLRDYGYTF.

The V gene is TRBV29-1, the J gene TRBJ1-2, with D unclear. Per the germline V gene, CDR1 is SQVTM and CDR2 is ANQGSEA. CDR3 length: 13 residues. Trimming cost V 5 bases and J 0 bases, with 10 bases left between them. CDR3 sequence: CSVRQAANYGYTF. The CDR3 coding sequence is TGCAGCGTTCGGCAGGCTGCTAACTATGGCTACACCTTC.

This clone was counted a few times. This chain joins TRBV5-1 and TRBJ2-1; the match to TRBD2 covers 13 bases. The CDR3 runs to 18 residues. Germline-derived CDR1 and CDR2 are SGHRS and YFSETQ. V shed 4 bases and J 6 bases; nucleotides not matched to a gene: 13. The CDR3 nucleotides read TGCGCCAGCAGCCAGCGAGGACTAGCGGGAGAGCTTCGCAATGAGCAGTTCTTC. Encoded protein: CASSQRGLAGELRNEQFF.

Remarks on this clone: The sample contains more than one DNA sequence encoding this CDR3. The chain employs TRBV29-1 and TRBJ1-2; possibly TRBD1 for D (5 bases). Trimming removed 4 bases from V and 2 bases from J, with 8 bases in between. This CDR3 comprises 12 residues. Germline V gene sequence: CDR1 SQVTM, CDR2 ANQGSEA. CDR3 sequence: CSVGEGNYGYTF. Here the CDR3 DNA reads TGCAGCGTTGGGGAGGGGAACTATGGCTACACCTTC.